Listed below are T cell receptor beta chains from one sample, sequenced in a study of blood T cell repertoires in COVID-19. Data came from immunoSEQ multiplex PCR; TCRdb stores just in-frame clones and leaves some out. The sample holds hundreds of thousands of clones, more than 75% seen once. Sequenced material: peripheral blood. These TCRs come from a woman aged 45 to 65 with active or convalescent COVID-19. CDR3s include the opening cysteine and the closing phenylalanine or tryptophan. D genes are given only for firm matches. For some rows the clone size is stated as once, few or many, or as a class when expanded; others skip it.

v_call,j_call,clone_size,d_call,cdr3_nt,cdr3_aa
TRBV7-2,TRBJ1-6,NA,TRBD1,TGTGCCAGCAGCAACAGGGGGCTGGATAATTCACCCCTCCACTTT,CASSNRGLDNSPLHF
TRBV11-1,TRBJ2-1,NA,NA,TGTGCCAGCAGCTTACGAGGCGGGGTCTCCTACAATGAGCAGTTCTTC,CASSLRGGVSYNEQFF
TRBV4-2,TRBJ1-3,once,NA,TGTGCCAGCAGCCCTGCGGGGACTACAGGACTCTCTGGAAACACCATATATTTT,CASSPAGTTGLSGNTIYF
TRBV7-2,TRBJ2-2,NA,NA,TGTGCCAGCAGCAGACTTCTGCCCTCGGCCGGGGAGCTGTTTTTT,CASSRLLPSAGELFF
TRBV6-5,TRBJ1-1,NA,TRBD1,TGTGCCAGCAGTTTCCGGGACAGCGGGACTGAAGCTTTCTTT,CASSFRDSGTEAFF
TRBV5-1,TRBJ2-5,once,NA,TGCGCCAGCAGCTTGTTAAAAGCGAGTAAAGAGACCCAGTACTTC,CASSLLKASKETQYF
TRBV11-2,TRBJ2-1,NA,NA,TGTGCCAGCAGACCGACTGGGTCCCGAGGGGAGCAGTTCTTC,CASRPTGSRGEQFF
TRBV3-1/TRBV3-2,TRBJ1-5,NA,NA,TGTGCCAGCAGCCTGCAGGGAGGGCGGCCCCAGCATTTT,CASSLQGGRPQHF
TRBV27,TRBJ2-3,NA,TRBD2,TGTGCCAGCAGACACAGACTAGCGGGACCTAGCACAGATACGCAGTATTTT,CASRHRLAGPSTDTQYF
TRBV28,TRBJ1-5,NA,NA,TGTGCCAGCAGTGGCCCCCCGAGGATCGAAAGCGGCAATCAGCCCCAGCATTTT,CASSGPPRIESGNQPQHF